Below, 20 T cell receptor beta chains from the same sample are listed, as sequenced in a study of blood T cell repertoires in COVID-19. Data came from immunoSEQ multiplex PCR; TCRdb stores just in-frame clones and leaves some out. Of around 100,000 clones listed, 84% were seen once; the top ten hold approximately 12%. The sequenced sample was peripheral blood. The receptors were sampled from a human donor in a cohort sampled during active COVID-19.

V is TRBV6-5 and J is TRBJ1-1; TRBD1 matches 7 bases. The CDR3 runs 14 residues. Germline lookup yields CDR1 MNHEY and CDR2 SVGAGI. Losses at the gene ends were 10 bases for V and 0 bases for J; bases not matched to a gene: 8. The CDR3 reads CATGRGLLNTEAFF. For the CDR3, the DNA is TGTGCCACCGGGAGGGGGCTCTTGAACACTGAAGCTTTCTTT.

This CDR3 reads CASSQQGATGELFF. The DNA of the CDR3 is TGCGCCAGCAGCCAACAGGGGGCTACCGGGGAGCTGTTTTTT. V usage is TRBV5-1 and J usage is TRBJ2-2, with 9 nucleotides matching TRBD1. The CDR3 length is 14 residues. Looked up from germline, CDR1 is SGHRS and CDR2 is YFSETQ. The junction had 3 bases not matched to a gene; V was cut back by 4 bases and J by 5 bases. The variable domain in full, completed from reference TRBV5-1 and TRBJ2-2, reads KAGVTQTPRYLIKTRGQQVTLSCSPISGHRSVSWYQQTPGQGLQFLFEYFSETQRNKGNFPGRFSGRQFSNSRSEMNVSTLELGDSALYLCASSQQGATGELFFGEGSRLTVL.

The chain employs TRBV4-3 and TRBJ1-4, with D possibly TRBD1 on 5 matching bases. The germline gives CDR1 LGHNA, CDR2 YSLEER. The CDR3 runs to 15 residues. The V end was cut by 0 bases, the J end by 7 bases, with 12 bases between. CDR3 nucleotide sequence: TGCGCCAGCAGCCAAGAGGGCTGGGGCGTTGAAAAACTGTTTTTT. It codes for CASSQEGWGVEKLFF.

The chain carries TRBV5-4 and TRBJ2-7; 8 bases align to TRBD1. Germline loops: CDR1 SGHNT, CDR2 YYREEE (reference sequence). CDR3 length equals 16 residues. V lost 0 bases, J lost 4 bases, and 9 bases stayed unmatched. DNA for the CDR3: TGTGCCAGCAGCTTGGGGTCGCGTGGACAGGGATACGAGCAGTACTTC. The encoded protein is CASSLGSRGQGYEQYF.

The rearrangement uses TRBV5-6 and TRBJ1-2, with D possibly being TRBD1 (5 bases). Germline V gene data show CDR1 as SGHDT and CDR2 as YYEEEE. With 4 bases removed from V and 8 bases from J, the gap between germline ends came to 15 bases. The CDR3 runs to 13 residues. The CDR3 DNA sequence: TGTGCCAGCAGCCCGGGACCTAGCGCGGGCTACACCTTC. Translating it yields CASSPGPSAGYTF.

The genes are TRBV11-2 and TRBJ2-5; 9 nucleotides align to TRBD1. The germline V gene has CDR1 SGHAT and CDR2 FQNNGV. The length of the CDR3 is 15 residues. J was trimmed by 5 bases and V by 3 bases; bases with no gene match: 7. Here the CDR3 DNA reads TGTGCCAGCAGCTTTAAAACAGGGGGCGGGGAGACCCAGTACTTC. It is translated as CASSFKTGGGETQYF.

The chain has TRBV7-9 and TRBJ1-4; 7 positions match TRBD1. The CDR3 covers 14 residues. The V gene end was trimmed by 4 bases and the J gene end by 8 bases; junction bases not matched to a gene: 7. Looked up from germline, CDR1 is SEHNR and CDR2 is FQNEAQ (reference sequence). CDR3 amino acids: CASSSAGGVEKLFF. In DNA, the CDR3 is TGTGCCAGCAGCTCAGCAGGGGGAGTCGAAAAACTGTTTTTT.

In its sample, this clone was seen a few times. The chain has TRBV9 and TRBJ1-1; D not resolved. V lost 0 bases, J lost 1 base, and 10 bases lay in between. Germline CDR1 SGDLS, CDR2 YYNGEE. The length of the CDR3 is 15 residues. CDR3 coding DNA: TGTGCCAGCAGCGTAGGCGGCGGCTGGAACACTGAAGCTTTCTTT. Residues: CASSVGGGWNTEAFF. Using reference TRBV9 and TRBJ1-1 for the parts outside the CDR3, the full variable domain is DSGVTQTPKHLITATGQRVTLRCSPRSGDLSVYWYQQSLDQGLQFLIQYYNGEERAKGNILERFSAQQFPDLHSELNLSSLELGDSALYFCASSVGGGWNTEAFFGQGTRLTVV.

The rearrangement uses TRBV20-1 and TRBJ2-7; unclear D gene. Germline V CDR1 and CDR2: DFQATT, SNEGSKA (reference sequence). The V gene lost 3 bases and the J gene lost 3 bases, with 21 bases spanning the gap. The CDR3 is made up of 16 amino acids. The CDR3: CSASFQITSAGYEQYF. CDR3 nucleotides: TGCAGTGCTAGTTTTCAGATAACCTCGGCAGGCTACGAGCAGTACTTC.

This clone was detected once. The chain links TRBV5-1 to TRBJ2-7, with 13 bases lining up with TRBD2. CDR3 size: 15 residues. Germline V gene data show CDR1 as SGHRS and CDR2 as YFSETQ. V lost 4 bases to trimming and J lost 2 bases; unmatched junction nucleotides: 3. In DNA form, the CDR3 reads TGCGCCAGCAGCCAAGGGACTAGCGGGACCTACGAGCAGTACTTC. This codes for CASSQGTSGTYEQYF.

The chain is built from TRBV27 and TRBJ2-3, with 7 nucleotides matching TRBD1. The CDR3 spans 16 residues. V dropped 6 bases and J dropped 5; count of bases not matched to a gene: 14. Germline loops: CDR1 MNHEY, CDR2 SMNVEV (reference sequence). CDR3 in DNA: TGTGCCAGCAGATACAGTACAGGGGTGGGTCAAGATACGCAGTATTTT. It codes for CASRYSTGVGQDTQYF.

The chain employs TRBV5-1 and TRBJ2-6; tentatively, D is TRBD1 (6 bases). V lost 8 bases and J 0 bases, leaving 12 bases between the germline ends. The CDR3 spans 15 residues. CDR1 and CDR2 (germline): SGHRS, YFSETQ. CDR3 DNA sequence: TGCGCCAGTACTGGACAGACCTCTGGGGCCAACGTCCTGACTTTC. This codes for CASTGQTSGANVLTF.

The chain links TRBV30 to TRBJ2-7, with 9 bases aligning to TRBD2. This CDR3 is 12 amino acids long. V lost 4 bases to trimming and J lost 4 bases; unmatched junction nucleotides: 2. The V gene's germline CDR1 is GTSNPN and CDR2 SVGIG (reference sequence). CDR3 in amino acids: CAWTSGAYEQYF. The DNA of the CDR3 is TGTGCCTGGACTAGCGGGGCTTACGAGCAGTACTTC.

DNA of the CDR3: TGCGCCAGCAGCTTGACAGGGAACACCGGGGAGCTGTTTTTT. This codes for CASSLTGNTGELFF. J is TRBJ2-2 and V is TRBV5-1; D possibly corresponds to TRBD1 (5 bases). CDR1 and CDR2 (germline): SGHRS, YFSETQ. V gave up 1 base and J gave up 1 base, with 5 bases separating them. The CDR3 length is 14 residues.

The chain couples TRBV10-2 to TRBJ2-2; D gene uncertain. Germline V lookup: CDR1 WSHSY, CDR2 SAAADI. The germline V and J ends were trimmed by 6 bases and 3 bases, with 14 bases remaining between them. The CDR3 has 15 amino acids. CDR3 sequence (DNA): TGCGCCAGCAGACCGACATTACTGCACACCGGGGAGCTGTTTTTT. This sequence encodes CASRPTLLHTGELFF.

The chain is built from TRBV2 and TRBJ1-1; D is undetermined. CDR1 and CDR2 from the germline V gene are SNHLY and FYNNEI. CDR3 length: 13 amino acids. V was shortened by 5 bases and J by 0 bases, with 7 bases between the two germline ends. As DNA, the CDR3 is TGTGCCAGCAGTCTGGGCATGAACACTGAAGCTTTCTTT. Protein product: CASSLGMNTEAFF.

This CDR3 is CASSPHTGSEQYF. In nucleotides, the CDR3 is TGTGCCAGCAGCCCACATACGGGGTCCGAGCAGTACTTC. The V and J genes are TRBV7-3 and TRBJ2-7; D possibly corresponds to TRBD2 (5 bases). CDR3 size: 13 residues. Germline V CDR1 and CDR2: SGHTA, FQGTGA. V dropped 5 bases and J dropped 6 bases, with 14 bases sitting between them.

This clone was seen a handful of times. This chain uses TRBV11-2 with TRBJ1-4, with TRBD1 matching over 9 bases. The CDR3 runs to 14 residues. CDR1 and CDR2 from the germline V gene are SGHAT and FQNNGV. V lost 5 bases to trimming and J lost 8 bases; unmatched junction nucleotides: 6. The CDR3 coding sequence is TGTGCCAGCAGCCCGACAGGGGGTATAGAAAAACTGTTTTTT. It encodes CASSPTGGIEKLFF.

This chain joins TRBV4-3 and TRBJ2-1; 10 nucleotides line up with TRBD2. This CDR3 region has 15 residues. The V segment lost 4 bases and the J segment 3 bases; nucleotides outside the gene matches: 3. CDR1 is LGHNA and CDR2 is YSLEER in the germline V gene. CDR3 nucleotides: TGCGCCAGCAGCCGAGCGGGGGGGGTCTACAATGAGCAGTTCTTC. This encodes CASSRAGGVYNEQFF.

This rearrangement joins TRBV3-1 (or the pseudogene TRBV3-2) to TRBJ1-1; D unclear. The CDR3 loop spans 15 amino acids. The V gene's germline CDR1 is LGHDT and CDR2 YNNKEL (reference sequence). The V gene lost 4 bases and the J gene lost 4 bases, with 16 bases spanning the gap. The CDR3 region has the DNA TGTGCCAGCAGCCCTCTCGGAGGGTTGAGCACTGAAGCTTTCTTT. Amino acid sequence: CASSPLGGLSTEAFF.